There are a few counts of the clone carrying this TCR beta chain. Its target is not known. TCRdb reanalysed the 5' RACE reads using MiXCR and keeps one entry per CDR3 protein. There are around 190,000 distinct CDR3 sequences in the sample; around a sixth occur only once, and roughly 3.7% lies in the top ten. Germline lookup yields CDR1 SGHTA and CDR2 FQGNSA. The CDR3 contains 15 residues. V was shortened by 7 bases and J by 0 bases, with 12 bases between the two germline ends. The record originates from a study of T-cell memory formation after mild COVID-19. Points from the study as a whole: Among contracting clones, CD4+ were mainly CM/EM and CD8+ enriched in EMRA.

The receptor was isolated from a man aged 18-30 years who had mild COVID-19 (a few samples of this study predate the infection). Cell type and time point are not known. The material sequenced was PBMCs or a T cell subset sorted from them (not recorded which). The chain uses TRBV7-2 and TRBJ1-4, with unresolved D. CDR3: CASMRMIATNEKLFF. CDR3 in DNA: TGTGCCAGCATGCGTATGATTGCAACTAATGAAAAACTGTTTTTT.